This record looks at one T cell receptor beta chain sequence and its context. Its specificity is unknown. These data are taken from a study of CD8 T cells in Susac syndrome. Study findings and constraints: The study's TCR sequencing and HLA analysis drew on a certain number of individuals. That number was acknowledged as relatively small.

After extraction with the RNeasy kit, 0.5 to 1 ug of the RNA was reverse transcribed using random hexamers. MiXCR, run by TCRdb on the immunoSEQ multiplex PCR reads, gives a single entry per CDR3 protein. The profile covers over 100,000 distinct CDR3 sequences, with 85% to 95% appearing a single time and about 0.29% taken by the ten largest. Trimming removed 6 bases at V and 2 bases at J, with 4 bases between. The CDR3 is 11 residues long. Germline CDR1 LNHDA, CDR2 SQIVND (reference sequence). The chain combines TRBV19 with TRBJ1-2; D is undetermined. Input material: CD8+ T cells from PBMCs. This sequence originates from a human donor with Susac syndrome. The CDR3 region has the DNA TGTGCCAGTAGGGTGAACTATGGCTACACCTTC. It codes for CASRVNYGYTF.